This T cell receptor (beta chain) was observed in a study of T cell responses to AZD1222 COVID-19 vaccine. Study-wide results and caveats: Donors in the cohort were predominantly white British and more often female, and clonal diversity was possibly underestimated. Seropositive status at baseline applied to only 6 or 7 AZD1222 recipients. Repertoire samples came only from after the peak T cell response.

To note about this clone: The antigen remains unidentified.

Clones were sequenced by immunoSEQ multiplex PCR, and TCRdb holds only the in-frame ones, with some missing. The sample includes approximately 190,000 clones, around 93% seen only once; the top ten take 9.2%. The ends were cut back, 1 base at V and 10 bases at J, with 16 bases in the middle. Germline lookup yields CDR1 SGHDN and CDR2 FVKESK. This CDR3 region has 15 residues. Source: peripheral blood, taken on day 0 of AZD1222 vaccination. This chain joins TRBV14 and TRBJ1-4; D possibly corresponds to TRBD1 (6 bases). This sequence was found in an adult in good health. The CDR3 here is CASSQGGGGHGKLFF. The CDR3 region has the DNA TGTGCCAGCAGCCAAGGAGGGGGAGGGCACGGAAAACTGTTTTTT.